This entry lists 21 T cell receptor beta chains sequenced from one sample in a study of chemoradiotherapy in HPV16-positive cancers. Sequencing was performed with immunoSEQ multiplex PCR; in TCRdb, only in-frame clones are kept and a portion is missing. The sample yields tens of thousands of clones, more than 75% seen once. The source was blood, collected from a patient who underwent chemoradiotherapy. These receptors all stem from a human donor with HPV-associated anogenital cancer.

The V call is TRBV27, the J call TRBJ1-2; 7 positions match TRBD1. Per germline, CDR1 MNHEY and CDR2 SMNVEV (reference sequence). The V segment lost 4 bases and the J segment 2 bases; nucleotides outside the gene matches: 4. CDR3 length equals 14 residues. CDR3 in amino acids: CASSSRTGNYGYTF. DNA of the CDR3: TGTGCCAGCAGTTCACGGACAGGCAACTATGGCTACACCTTC.

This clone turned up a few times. CDR3 nucleotide sequence: TGTGCCAGCAGCAAAGCGGCTGGACGGGAAAATAACTATGGCTACACCTTC. This sequence encodes CASSKAAGRENNYGYTF. The rearrangement joins TRBV21-1 to TRBJ1-2. TRBV21-1 is an annotated pseudogene. This CDR3 spans 17 amino acids.

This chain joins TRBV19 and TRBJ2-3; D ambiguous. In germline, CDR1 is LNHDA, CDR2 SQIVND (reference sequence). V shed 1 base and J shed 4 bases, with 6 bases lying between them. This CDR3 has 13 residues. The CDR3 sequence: CASSIAESDTQYF. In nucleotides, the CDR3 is TGTGCCAGTAGTATAGCAGAATCAGATACGCAGTATTTT.

The CDR3 here is CASSKALWTAYSNQPQHF. In DNA, the CDR3 is TGTGCCAGCAGCAAAGCGCTTTGGACAGCTTATAGCAATCAGCCCCAGCATTTT. The rearrangement uses TRBV21-1 and TRBJ1-5; the table's D call TRBD1 went unverified against the DNA. TRBV21-1 is deemed a pseudogene. This CDR3 is built from 18 residues.

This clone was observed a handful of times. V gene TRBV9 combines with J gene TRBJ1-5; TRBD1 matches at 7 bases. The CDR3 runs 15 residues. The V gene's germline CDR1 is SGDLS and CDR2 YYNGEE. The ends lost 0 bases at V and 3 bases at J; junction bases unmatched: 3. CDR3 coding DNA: TGTGCCAGCAGCGTAGACGGACAGGACAATCAGCCCCAGCATTTT. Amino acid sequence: CASSVDGQDNQPQHF. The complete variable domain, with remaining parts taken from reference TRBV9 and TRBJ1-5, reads DSGVTQTPKHLITATGQRVTLRCSPRSGDLSVYWYQQSLDQGLQFLIQYYNGEERAKGNILERFSAQQFPDLHSELNLSSLELGDSALYFCASSVDGQDNQPQHFGDGTRLSIL.

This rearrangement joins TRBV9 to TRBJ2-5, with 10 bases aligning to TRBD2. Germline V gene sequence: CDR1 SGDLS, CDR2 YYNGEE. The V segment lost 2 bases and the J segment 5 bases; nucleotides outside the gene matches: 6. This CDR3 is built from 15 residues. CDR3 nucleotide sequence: TGTGCCAGCAGCGTCCTCGGGACTAGCGATGAGACCCAGTACTTC. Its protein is CASSVLGTSDETQYF.

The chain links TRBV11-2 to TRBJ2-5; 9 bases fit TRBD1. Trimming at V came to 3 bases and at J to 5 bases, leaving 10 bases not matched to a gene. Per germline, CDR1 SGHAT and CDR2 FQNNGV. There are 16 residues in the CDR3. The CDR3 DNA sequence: TGTGCCAGCAGCTTTTTAGGGCGGACAGGGGTTGAGACCCAGTACTTC. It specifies CASSFLGRTGVETQYF. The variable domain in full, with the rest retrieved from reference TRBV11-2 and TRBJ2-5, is EAGVAQSPRYKIIEKRQSVAFWCNPISGHATLYWYQQILGQGPKLLIQFQNNGVVDDSQLPKDRFSAERLKGVDSTLKIQPAKLEDSAVYLCASSFLGRTGVETQYFGPGTRLLVL.

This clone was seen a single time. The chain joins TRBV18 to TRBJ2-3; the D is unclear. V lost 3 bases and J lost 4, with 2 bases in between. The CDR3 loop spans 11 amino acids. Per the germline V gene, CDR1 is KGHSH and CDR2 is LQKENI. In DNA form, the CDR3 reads TGTGCCAGCTCACCTGCAGATACGCAGTATTTT. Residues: CASSPADTQYF.

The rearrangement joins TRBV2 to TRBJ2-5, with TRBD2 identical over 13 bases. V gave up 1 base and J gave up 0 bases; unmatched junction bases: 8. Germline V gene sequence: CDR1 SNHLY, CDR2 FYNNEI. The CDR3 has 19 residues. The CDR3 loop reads CASSEVRTSGGAYQETQYF. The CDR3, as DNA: TGTGCCAGCAGTGAAGTTCGGACTAGCGGGGGTGCCTACCAAGAGACCCAGTACTTC.

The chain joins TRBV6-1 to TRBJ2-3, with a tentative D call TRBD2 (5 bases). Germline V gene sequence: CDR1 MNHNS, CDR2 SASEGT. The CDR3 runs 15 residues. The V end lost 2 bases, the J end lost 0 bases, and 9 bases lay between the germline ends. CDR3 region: CASSESWTSTDTQYF. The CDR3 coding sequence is TGTGCCAGCAGTGAAAGTTGGACTAGCACAGATACGCAGTATTTT.

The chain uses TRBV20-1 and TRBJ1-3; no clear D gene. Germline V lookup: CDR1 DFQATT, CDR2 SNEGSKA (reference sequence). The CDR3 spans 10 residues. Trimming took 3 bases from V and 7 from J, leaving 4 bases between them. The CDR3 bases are TGCAGTGCTAGTAGTAACACCATATATTTT. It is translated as CSASSNTIYF.

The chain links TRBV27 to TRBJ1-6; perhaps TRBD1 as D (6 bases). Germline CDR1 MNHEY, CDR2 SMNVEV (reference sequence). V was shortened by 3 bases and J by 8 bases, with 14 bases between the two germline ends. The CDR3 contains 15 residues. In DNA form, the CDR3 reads TGTGCCAGCAGTTTGGGTAGGGGGGGTCATTCACCCCTCCACTTT. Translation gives CASSLGRGGHSPLHF.

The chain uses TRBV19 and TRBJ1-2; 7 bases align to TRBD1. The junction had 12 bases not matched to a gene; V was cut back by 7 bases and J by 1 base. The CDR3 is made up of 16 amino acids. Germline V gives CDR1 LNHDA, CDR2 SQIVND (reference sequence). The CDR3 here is CASNSIRGTVNYGYTF. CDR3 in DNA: TGTGCCAGTAATAGTATAAGAGGGACAGTTAACTATGGCTACACCTTC. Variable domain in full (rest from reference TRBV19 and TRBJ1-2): DGGITQSPKYLFRKEGQNVTLSCEQNLNHDAMYWYRQDPGQGLRLIYYSQIVNDFQKGDIAEGYSVSREKKESFPLTVTSAQKNPTAFYLCASNSIRGTVNYGYTFGSGTRLTVV.

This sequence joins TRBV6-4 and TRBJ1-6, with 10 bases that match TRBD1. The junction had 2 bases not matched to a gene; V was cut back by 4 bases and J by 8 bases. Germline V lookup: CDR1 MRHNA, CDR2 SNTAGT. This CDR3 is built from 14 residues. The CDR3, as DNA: TGTGCCAGCAGTGCGGACAGGGGGGATTCACCCCTCCACTTT. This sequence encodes CASSADRGDSPLHF.

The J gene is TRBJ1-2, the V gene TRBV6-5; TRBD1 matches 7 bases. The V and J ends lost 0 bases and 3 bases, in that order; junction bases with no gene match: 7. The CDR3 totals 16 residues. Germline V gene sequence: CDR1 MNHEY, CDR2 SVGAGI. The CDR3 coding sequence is TGTGCCAGCAGTTACTCGAACGGCGGGACAGACTATGGCTACACCTTC. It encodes CASSYSNGGTDYGYTF.

The DNA of the CDR3 is TGCAGCGTTGAAGAAGAAACAGATACGCAGTATTTT. This encodes CSVEEETDTQYF. The gene calls are TRBV29-1 and TRBJ2-3; D ambiguous. Germline V gene data show CDR1 as SQVTM and CDR2 as ANQGSEA. Trimming pared 0 bases from V and 3 bases from J, leaving 4 bases between. The CDR3 is 12 amino acids.

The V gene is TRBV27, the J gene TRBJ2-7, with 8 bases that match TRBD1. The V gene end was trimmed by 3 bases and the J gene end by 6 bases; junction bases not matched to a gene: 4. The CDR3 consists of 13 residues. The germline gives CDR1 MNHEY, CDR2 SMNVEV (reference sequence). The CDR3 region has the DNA TGTGCCAGCAGTTTCCGACAGGGGCTCGAGCAGTACGTC. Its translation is CASSFRQGLEQYV.

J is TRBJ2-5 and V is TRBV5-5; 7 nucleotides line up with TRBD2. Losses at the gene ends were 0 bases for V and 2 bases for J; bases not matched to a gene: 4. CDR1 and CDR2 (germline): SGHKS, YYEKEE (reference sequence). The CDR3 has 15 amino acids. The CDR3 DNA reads TGTGCCAGCAGCTTGGGCGGGGGAGATCAAGAGACCCAGTACTTC. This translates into CASSLGGGDQETQYF.

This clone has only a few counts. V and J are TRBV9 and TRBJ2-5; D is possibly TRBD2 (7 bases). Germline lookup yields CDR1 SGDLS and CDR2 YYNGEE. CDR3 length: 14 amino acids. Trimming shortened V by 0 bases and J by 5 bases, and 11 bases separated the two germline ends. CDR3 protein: CASSVEGGWETQYF. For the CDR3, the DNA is TGTGCCAGCAGCGTAGAGGGGGGGTGGGAGACCCAGTACTTC.

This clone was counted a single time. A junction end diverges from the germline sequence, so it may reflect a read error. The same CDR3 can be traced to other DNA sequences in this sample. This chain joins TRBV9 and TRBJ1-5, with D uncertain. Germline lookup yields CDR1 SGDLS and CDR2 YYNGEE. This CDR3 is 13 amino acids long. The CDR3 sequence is CASSVDEGQPQHF. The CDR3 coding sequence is TGCGCCAGCAGCGTAGATGAGGGACAGCCCCAGCATTTT.

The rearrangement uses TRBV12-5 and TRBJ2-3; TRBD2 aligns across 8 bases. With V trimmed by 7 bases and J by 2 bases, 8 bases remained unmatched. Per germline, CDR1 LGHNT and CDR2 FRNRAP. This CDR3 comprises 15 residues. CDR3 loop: CASAGGALLTDTQYF. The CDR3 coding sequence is TGTGCTAGTGCCGGGGGGGCCCTCCTCACAGATACGCAGTATTTT.